The 23 T cell receptor beta chains presented below share a single source sample, sequenced in a study of T cells after somatic rescue of genetic block (dated by TCRdb to the early 2020s). The library was made by the immunoSEQ multiplex PCR assay. Here the immuneACCESS table is served through TCRdb, limited to in-frame sequences with V and J called. Missing clones are a known gap in these copies; in checked studies unresolved V genes cover under half, and the rest lacks a known reason. The sample has around 14,000 clones on record, about 72% of them singletons. The ten top clones hold approximately 30% of the sample. The sequenced material came from peripheral blood mononuclear cells (PBMCs). The receptor set was obtained from a man aged 18 to 30.

This clone is deemed medium-sized. The J gene is TRBJ2-7, the V gene TRBV2, with 8 bases matching TRBD2. The CDR3 loop spans 16 amino acids. Germline V lookup: CDR1 SNHLY, CDR2 FYNNEI. V shed 3 bases, J shed 2 bases, and the junction held 9 bases outside the gene matches. The CDR3 loop is CASSEGLPGGAYEQYF. In DNA, the CDR3 is TGTGCCAGCAGTGAGGGACTGCCGGGAGGGGCCTACGAGCAGTACTTC.

This chain joins TRBV28 and TRBJ1-1, with D uncertain. V was trimmed by 5 bases and J by 3 bases, leaving 13 bases between them. This CDR3 has 14 amino acids. The V gene's germline CDR1 is MDHEN and CDR2 SYDVKM. The CDR3 spells CASSPYGTDTEAFF. The CDR3 DNA reads TGTGCCAGCAGTCCCTACGGCACAGACACTGAAGCTTTCTTT.

The CDR3 DNA reads as TGTGCTAGTGGTTTGGGGACAGGGCTTTATGGCTACACCTTC. Amino acids: CASGLGTGLYGYTF. This chain connects TRBV12-5 to TRBJ1-2, with 8 bases identical to TRBD1. The V gene's germline CDR1 is LGHNT and CDR2 FRNRAP. This CDR3 is built from 14 residues. V lost 1 base and J lost 5; bases outside the gene matches: 3.

This clone was seen only a few times. V and J are TRBV2 and TRBJ2-7; TRBD1 agrees at 9 bases. V lost 8 bases and J lost 5; bases outside the gene matches: 7. CDR1 and CDR2 (germline): SNHLY, FYNNEI. The CDR3 runs to 13 residues. CDR3 in DNA: TGTGCCAGCTCGGGGACAGGGATGAACGAGCAGTACTTC. Its protein is CASSGTGMNEQYF.

The V and J genes are TRBV19 and TRBJ2-4; 7 positions agree with TRBD1. The germline V gene has CDR1 LNHDA and CDR2 SQIVND (reference sequence). V lost 6 bases and J lost 0; bases outside the gene matches: 8. The CDR3 totals 16 residues. This CDR3 is CASSPTGSLAKNIQYF. In DNA, the CDR3 is TGTGCCAGTAGCCCGACAGGGTCCTTAGCCAAAAACATTCAGTACTTC. The full variable domain, in which reference TRBV19 and TRBJ2-4 provide the parts outside the CDR3, is DGGITQSPKYLFRKEGQNVTLSCEQNLNHDAMYWYRQDPGQGLRLIYYSQIVNDFQKGDIAEGYSVSREKKESFPLTVTSAQKNPTAFYLCASSPTGSLAKNIQYFGAGTRLSVL.

There are a few counts of this clone. The chain recombines TRBV9 with TRBJ1-4, with D unresolved. Trimming shortened V by 4 bases and J by 5 bases, and 12 bases separated the two germline ends. Germline-derived CDR1 and CDR2 are SGDLS and YYNGEE. The CDR3 is 14 residues long. CDR3 loop: CASSRTGLNEKLFF. CDR3 nucleotide sequence: TGTGCCAGCAGCCGGACTGGCCTCAATGAAAAACTGTTTTTT.

Sample share makes this clone medium-sized (0.01 to 0.1%). The chain carries TRBV5-1 and TRBJ2-2; 9 bases fit TRBD2. The junction had 6 bases not matched to a gene; V was cut back by 2 bases and J by 7 bases. The CDR3 loop spans 15 amino acids. The germline gives CDR1 SGHRS, CDR2 YFSETQ. CDR3 region: CASSFQREVVGELFF. DNA of the CDR3: TGCGCCAGCAGCTTCCAGCGGGAGGTAGTCGGGGAGCTGTTTTTT.

The chain links TRBV11-2 to TRBJ2-3, with a weak D call TRBD1 (6 bases). The length of the CDR3 is 14 residues. Germline V gene lookup returns CDR1 SGHAT and CDR2 FQNNGV. V lost 1 base and J 5 bases, leaving 10 bases between the germline ends. CDR3 bases: TGTGCCAGCAGCTTAGGTGGCAGGGGAGATACGCAGTATTTT. This codes for CASSLGGRGDTQYF.

The chain has TRBV13 and TRBJ2-7, with a weak D call TRBD1 (5 bases). Germline V CDR1 and CDR2: PRHDT, FYEKMQ (reference sequence). V lost 4 bases to trimming and J lost 2 bases, with 15 bases between them. The CDR3 consists of 15 residues. CDR3: CASSSRQGDPYEQYF. The CDR3, as DNA: TGTGCCAGCAGCTCAAGGCAGGGTGATCCCTACGAGCAGTACTTC.

V and J are TRBV7-8 and TRBJ2-7; the D gene is possibly TRBD2 (6 bases). The CDR3 totals 15 residues. Germline-derived CDR1 and CDR2 are SGHVS and FQNEAQ. Trimming took off 4 bases at V and 5 bases at J, with 18 bases between the two ends. The CDR3 reads CASSSSNGRLHEQYF. The CDR3 bases are TGTGCCAGCAGCTCGTCCAACGGGAGACTCCACGAGCAGTACTTC.

The V gene is TRBV6-1, the J gene TRBJ1-2; D is undetermined. The CDR3 totals 11 residues. V was trimmed by 6 bases and J by 2 bases, leaving 4 bases between them. Germline lookup yields CDR1 MNHNS and CDR2 SASEGT. The CDR3 bases are TGTGCCAGCAGCCACAACTATGGCTACACCTTC. Translation: CASSHNYGYTF.

The rearrangement joins TRBV28 to TRBJ1-3; 7 bases are shared with TRBD1. The J segment lost 0 bases and the V segment lost 5 bases, leaving 7 bases of the junction unmatched. Germline CDR1 reads MDHEN; CDR2 reads SYDVKM. The CDR3 covers 16 residues. The CDR3 sequence is CASSPGGPRSGNTIYF. The CDR3 DNA reads TGTGCCAGCAGTCCAGGGGGTCCCCGCTCTGGAAACACCATATATTTT.

This chain links TRBV7-2 with TRBJ1-4, with D possibly matching TRBD1 (5 bases). The CDR3 loop spans 15 amino acids. V lost 2 bases, J lost 3 bases, and 10 bases lay in between. In germline, CDR1 is SGHTA, CDR2 FQGNSA. This CDR3 reads CASSLWGGANEKLFF. The CDR3, as DNA: TGTGCCAGCAGCTTATGGGGGGGAGCTAATGAAAAACTGTTTTTT.

The genes are TRBV6-1 and TRBJ1-1; no reliable D call. Trimming cost V 8 bases and J 8 bases, with 3 bases left between them. The CDR3 loop spans 8 amino acids. CDR1 and CDR2 from the germline V gene are MNHNS and SASEGT. As DNA, the CDR3 is TGTGCCAGCTTAGAAGCTTTCTTT. Translation: CASLEAFF.

This chain connects TRBV23-1 to TRBJ2-1, with 12 bases identical to TRBD2. TRBV23-1 carries the ORF label, with uncertain function. J was trimmed by 12 bases and V by 4 bases; bases with no gene match: 7. This CDR3 contains 14 residues. CDR3 DNA: TGCGCCAGCAGTCGCGCTAGCGGGAGGGGGGGGCAGTTCTTC. Translating it yields CASSRASGRGGQFF.

This chain links TRBV27 with TRBJ2-1, with 12 bases that match TRBD2. The length of the CDR3 is 15 residues. Unmatched junction bases numbered 6, after V lost 7 bases and J lost 5 bases. From germline, CDR1 is MNHEY and CDR2 SMNVEV (reference sequence). The CDR3 region is CASKTRLAGDNEQFF. The CDR3 region has the DNA TGTGCCAGCAAAACGAGACTAGCGGGAGACAATGAGCAGTTCTTC.

The chain links TRBV18 to TRBJ1-5; no reliable D call. Per germline, CDR1 KGHSH and CDR2 LQKENI. The CDR3 contains 12 residues. Trimming removed 5 bases from V and 4 bases from J, with 6 bases in between. CDR3 coding DNA: TGTGCCAGCTCAAAAGGAAATCAGCCCCAGCATTTT. Translating it yields CASSKGNQPQHF.

The chain carries TRBV30 and TRBJ1-5; TRBD1 is a possible D gene (6 bases). The ends were cut back, 5 bases at V and 2 bases at J, with 13 bases in the middle. Germline V lookup: CDR1 GTSNPN, CDR2 SVGIG (reference sequence). The CDR3 runs to 14 residues. CDR3 region: CAWGSYRGNQPQHF. As DNA, the CDR3 is TGTGCCTGGGGGTCTTACAGGGGCAATCAGCCCCAGCATTTT. The whole variable domain, filled in from reference TRBV30 and TRBJ1-5, reads SQTIHQWPATLVQPVGSPLSLECTVEGTSNPNLYWYRQAAGRGLQLLFYSVGIGQISSEVPQNLSASRPQDRQFILSSKKLLLSDSGFYLCAWGSYRGNQPQHFGDGTRLSIL.

V and J are TRBV7-9 and TRBJ2-7; D possibly matches TRBD1 or TRBD2 (5 bases each). Trimming stripped 4 bases from V and 2 bases from J, with 18 bases between. Germline CDR1 SEHNR, CDR2 FQNEAQ (reference sequence). The CDR3 spans 16 residues. This CDR3 is CASSSDRGESPYEQYF. The CDR3 DNA reads TGTGCCAGCAGCTCCGACAGAGGGGAGAGTCCCTACGAGCAGTACTTC.

This clone was observed a handful of times. The gene calls are TRBV27 and TRBJ1-2, with D possibly being TRBD1 (6 bases). The CDR3 spans 15 residues. Trimming left V 2 bases short and J 7 bases short, with 17 bases between. Germline CDR1 is MNHEY and CDR2 is SMNVEV (reference sequence). The CDR3: CASSLKVGASFGYTF. For the CDR3, the DNA is TGTGCCAGCAGTTTAAAGGTGGGGGCCTCCTTTGGCTACACCTTC.

This clone was observed a few times. The rearrangement joins TRBV19 to TRBJ1-4, with a tentative D call TRBD1 (6 bases). V lost 1 base, J lost 5 bases, and 17 bases lay in between. The CDR3 extends over 17 amino acids. The germline V gene has CDR1 LNHDA and CDR2 SQIVND (reference sequence). The CDR3 sequence: CASSIGPGGRENEKLFF. As DNA, the CDR3 is TGTGCCAGTAGTATAGGCCCGGGGGGCAGAGAGAATGAAAAACTGTTTTTT.

The chain uses TRBV9 and TRBJ2-5; D is possibly TRBD1 or TRBD2 (5 bases each). Trimming took 0 bases from V and 1 from J, leaving 19 bases between them. Germline lookup yields CDR1 SGDLS and CDR2 YYNGEE. The CDR3 extends over 18 amino acids. This CDR3 is CASSVAPDPRGLQETQYF. DNA for the CDR3: TGTGCCAGCAGCGTAGCACCGGACCCCCGGGGCCTCCAAGAGACCCAGTACTTC.

V gene TRBV19 combines with J gene TRBJ2-1, with 11 bases aligning to TRBD1. V gave up 4 bases and J gave up 4 bases; unmatched junction bases: 12. Germline loops: CDR1 LNHDA, CDR2 SQIVND (reference sequence). The CDR3 has 18 amino acids. The CDR3 nucleotides read TGTGCCAGTAGTAATCGCTGTTTTGGGACAGGGGGTTACAATGAGCAGTTCTTC. Encoded protein: CASSNRCFGTGGYNEQFF.